Listed here is a single TCR beta chain. These data are taken from a study of PD-1 blockade in mismatch repair-deficient tumors. Mismatch repair deficiency was confirmed in all patients, by PCR or immunohistochemistry. Clones were read by immunoSEQ multiplex PCR, and TCRdb kept only the in-frame ones, dropping some. The sample holds 80,000 to 100,000 clones, roughly 80% seen once. V shed 2 bases and J 6 bases; nucleotides not matched to a gene: 11. The V gene's germline CDR1 is SGHTS and CDR2 YDEGEE. The CDR3 runs 16 residues. The rearrangement joins TRBV5-8 to TRBJ2-7; 10 bases align to TRBD1. The material was peripheral blood, obtained 12 weeks after starting pembrolizumab. This TCR was sampled from an adult with mismatch repair-deficient cancer. As DNA, the CDR3 is TGTGCCAGCAGCTTTCCCGGGACAGGGGAGTTAAGCGAGCAGTACTTC. As protein: CASSFPGTGELSEQYF.